The 2 T cell receptor beta chains reported below all come from one sample, sequenced in a study of cytomegalovirus exposure and HLA in healthy donors. The primer mix had 60 Vbeta and 13 Jbeta primers. The table came from immunoSEQ multiplex PCR; TCRdb's copy has only in-frame clones and leaves some out. Among around 140,000 clones, 65% to 80% were seen once, and the ten largest hold around 7%. Sequencing was carried out using PBMCs. The receptor source for this set is a man aged 25 to 40 in good health and CMV-seronegative.

This clone was detected once. J is TRBJ2-1 and V is TRBV5-1, with 13 positions matching TRBD2. The junction had 5 bases not matched to a gene; V was cut back by 4 bases and J by 7 bases. The CDR3 loop spans 15 amino acids. Germline values: CDR1 SGHRS, CDR2 YFSETQ. DNA of the CDR3: TGCGCCAGCAGCCTAAGGACTAGCGGGGGTAATGAGCAGTTCTTC. This translates into CASSLRTSGGNEQFF.

The chain uses TRBV5-6 and TRBJ2-7; a weak D match, TRBD2 (6 bases). CDR1 is SGHDT, CDR2 YYEEEE, per germline. The CDR3 extends over 13 amino acids. Trimming cost V 3 bases and J 5 bases, with 12 bases left between them. The CDR3 region has the DNA TGTGCCAGCAGCTGGAGGGGAACGGACGAGCAGTACTTC. Protein sequence: CASSWRGTDEQYF.